These T cell receptor beta chains were read from a single sample in a study of blood T cell repertoires in COVID-19. TCRdb's copy holds only in-frame clones and misses some; the assay was immunoSEQ multiplex PCR. The table has 7,300 or so clones, about 86% seen once. Sequencing used peripheral blood. The receptors shown here come from a woman aged 45 to 65 with active or convalescent COVID-19. The CDR3 runs from the conserved cysteine through the conserved F or W. D genes are given only for firm matches. The size of a clone is reported for some rows only, either as once, few or many, or as a class for expanded clones.

j_gene,abundance,v_gene,d_gene,CDR3nt,CDR3aa
TRBJ1-2,-,TRBV20-1,TRBD1,TGCAGTGCTAGTCCGTCCACCGGGACAGGCATCTTCAGGGCTGGCTACACCTTC,CSASPSTGTGIFRAGYTF
TRBJ1-2,-,TRBV6-2/TRBV6-3,TRBD1,TGTGCCAGCAGTTGGACAGGGGGCAGCGGCGGCTACACCTTC,CASSWTGGSGGYTF
TRBJ1-2,-,TRBV6-5,-,TGTGCCAGCACGGGTATGGGGAGAGTTTATGGCTACACCTTC,CASTGMGRVYGYTF
TRBJ1-1,-,TRBV7-9,-,TGTGCCAGCAGCTCCGGACAAGACACTGAAGCTTTCTTT,CASSSGQDTEAFF
TRBJ2-2,-,TRBV5-1,-,TGCGCCAGCAGCTTGGATGTCGCCGGGGAGCTGTTTTTT,CASSLDVAGELFF
TRBJ2-6,-,TRBV12-3/TRBV12-4,-,TGTGCCAGCAGCCCCCCTAACGCCAACGTCCTGACTTTC,CASSPPNANVLTF
TRBJ2-7,few,TRBV19,-,TGTGCCAGTAGTGTCCGTACCTACTACGAGCAGTACTTC,CASSVRTYYEQYF
TRBJ1-5,-,TRBV27,TRBD1,TGTGCCAGCAGTAGGACAGGGGAAATGAGTCAGCCCCAGCATTTT,CASSRTGEMSQPQHF
TRBJ2-3,-,TRBV11-2,-,TGTGCCAGCAGCTTGGGACAAACCACAGATACGCAGTATTTT,CASSLGQTTDTQYF
TRBJ2-5,-,TRBV5-4,TRBD2,TGTGCCAGCAGCCCCAGCGGGACCCAAGAGACCCAGTACTTC,CASSPSGTQETQYF
TRBJ1-2,-,TRBV5-4,TRBD1,TGTGCCAGCAGCTTGACGACCGGGACAGGGGTTGGCTACACCTTC,CASSLTTGTGVGYTF
TRBJ2-7,-,TRBV18,TRBD1,TGTGCCAGCTCACCAAGACAGGGAACCTACGAGCAGTACTTC,CASSPRQGTYEQYF